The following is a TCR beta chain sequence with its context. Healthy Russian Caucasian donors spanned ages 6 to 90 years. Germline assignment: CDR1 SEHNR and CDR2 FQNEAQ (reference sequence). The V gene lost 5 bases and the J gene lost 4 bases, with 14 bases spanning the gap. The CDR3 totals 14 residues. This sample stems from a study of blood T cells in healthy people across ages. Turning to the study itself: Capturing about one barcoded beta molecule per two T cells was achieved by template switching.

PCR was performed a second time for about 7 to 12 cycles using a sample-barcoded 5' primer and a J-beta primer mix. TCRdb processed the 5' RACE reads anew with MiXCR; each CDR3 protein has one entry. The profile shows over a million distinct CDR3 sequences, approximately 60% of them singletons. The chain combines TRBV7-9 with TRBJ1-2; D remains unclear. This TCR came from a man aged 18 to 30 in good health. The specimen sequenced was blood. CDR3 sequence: CASSPHNGVYGYTF. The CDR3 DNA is TGTGCCAGCAGCCCTCATAACGGTGTCTATGGCTACACCTTC.